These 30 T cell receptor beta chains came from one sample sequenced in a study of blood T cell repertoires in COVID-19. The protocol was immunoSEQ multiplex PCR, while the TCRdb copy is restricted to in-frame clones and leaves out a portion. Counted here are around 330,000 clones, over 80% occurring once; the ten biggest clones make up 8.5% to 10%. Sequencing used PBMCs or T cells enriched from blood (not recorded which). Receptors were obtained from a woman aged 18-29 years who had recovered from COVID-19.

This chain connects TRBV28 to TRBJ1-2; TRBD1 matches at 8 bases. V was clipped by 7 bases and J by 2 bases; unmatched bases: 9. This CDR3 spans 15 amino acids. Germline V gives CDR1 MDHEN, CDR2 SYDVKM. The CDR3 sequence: CASTSPDRVNYGYTF. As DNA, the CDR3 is TGTGCCAGCACCTCGCCGGACAGGGTGAACTATGGCTACACCTTC.

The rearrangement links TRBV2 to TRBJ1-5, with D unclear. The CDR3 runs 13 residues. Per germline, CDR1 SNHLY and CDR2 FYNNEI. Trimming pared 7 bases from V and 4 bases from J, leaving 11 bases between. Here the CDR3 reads CASNSNGNQPQHF. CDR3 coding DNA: TGTGCCAGCAACTCGAACGGGAATCAGCCCCAGCATTTT.

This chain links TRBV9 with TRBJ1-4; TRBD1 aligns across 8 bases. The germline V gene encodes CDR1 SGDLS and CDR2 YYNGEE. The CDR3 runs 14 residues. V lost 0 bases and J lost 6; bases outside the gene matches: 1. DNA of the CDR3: TGTGCCAGCAGCGTAGGACAGGGGTATGAAAAACTGTTTTTT. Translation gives CASSVGQGYEKLFF.

CDR3 sequence (DNA): TGTGCCAGCAGGACCCTTGGGGGAGGCTACGAGCAGTACTTC. It translates to CASRTLGGGYEQYF. The V and J genes are TRBV7-8 and TRBJ2-7; D perhaps matches TRBD2 (6 bases). The CDR3 spans 14 residues. Trimming left V 6 bases short and J 3 bases short, with 15 bases between. Germline assignment: CDR1 SGHVS and CDR2 FQNEAQ.

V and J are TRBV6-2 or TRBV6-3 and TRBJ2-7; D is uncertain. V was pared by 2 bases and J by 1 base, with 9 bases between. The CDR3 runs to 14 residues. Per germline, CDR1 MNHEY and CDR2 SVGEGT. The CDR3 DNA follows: TGTGCCAGCAGTTACATAGCACATTCCTACGAGCAGTACTTC. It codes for CASSYIAHSYEQYF.

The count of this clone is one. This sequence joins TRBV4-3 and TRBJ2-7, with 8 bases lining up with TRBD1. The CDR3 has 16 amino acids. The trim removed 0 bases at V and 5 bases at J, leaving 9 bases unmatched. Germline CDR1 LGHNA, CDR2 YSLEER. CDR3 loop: CASSQELDRDGHEQYF. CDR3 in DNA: TGCGCCAGCAGCCAAGAATTGGACAGGGACGGGCACGAGCAGTACTTC.

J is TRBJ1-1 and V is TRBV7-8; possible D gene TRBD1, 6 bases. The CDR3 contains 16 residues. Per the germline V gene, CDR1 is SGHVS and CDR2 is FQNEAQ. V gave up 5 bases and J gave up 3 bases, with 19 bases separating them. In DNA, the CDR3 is TGTGCCAGCAGCCCGAGTAACGAACAGGGTTACACTGAAGCTTTCTTT. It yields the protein CASSPSNEQGYTEAFF.

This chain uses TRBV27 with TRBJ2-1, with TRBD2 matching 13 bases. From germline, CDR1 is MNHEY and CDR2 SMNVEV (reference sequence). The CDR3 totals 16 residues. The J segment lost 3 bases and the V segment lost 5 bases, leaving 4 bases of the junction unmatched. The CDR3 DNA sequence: TGTGCCAGCAGTCTTACTAGCGGGAGGGTCTACAATGAGCAGTTCTTC. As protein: CASSLTSGRVYNEQFF.

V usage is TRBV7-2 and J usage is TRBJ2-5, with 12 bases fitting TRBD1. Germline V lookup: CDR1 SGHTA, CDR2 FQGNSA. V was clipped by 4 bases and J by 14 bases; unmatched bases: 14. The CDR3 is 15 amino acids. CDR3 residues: CASSSAGTGGLHSYF. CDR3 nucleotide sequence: TGTGCCAGCAGCTCAGCGGGGACAGGGGGCCTTCATTCTTACTTC.

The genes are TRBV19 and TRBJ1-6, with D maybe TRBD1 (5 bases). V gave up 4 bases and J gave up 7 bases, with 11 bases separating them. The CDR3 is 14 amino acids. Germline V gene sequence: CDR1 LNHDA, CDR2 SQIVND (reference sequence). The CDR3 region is CASSSPGRNSPLHF. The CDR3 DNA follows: TGTGCCAGTAGTAGTCCAGGGCGCAATTCACCCCTCCACTTT.

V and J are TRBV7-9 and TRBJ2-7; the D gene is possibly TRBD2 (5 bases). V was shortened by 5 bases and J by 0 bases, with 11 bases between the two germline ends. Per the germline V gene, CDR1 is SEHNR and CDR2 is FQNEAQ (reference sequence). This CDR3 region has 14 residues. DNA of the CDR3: TGTGCCAGCAGCAGGGCGACTACCTCCTACGAGCAGTACTTC. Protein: CASSRATTSYEQYF. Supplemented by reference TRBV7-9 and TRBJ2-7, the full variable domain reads DTGVSQNPRHKITKRGQNVTFRCDPISEHNRLYWYRQTLGQGPEFLTYFQNEAQLEKSRLLSDRFSAERPKGSFSTLEIQRTEQGDSAMYLCASSRATTSYEQYFGPGTRLTVT.

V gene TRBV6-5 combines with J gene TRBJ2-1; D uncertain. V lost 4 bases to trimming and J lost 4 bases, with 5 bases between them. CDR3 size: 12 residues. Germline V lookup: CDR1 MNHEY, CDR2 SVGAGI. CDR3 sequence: CASSSTYNEQFF. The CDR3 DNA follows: TGTGCCAGCAGTTCTACTTACAATGAGCAGTTCTTC.

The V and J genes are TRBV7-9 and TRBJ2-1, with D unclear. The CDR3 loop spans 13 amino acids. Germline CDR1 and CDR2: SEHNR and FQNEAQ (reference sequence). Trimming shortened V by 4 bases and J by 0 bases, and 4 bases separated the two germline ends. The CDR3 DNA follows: TGTGCCAGCAGCTCGAGCTCCTACAATGAGCAGTTCTTC. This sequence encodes CASSSSSYNEQFF.

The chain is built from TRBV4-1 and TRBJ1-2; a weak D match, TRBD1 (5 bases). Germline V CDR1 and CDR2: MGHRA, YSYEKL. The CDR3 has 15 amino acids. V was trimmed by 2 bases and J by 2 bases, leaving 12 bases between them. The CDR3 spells CASSQSRVRNYGYTF. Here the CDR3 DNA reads TGCGCCAGCAGCCAATCCAGGGTCCGCAACTATGGCTACACCTTC.

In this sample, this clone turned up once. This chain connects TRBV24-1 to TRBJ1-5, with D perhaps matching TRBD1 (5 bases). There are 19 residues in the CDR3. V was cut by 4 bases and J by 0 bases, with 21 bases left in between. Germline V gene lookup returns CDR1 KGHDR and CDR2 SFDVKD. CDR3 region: CATSDNKAQGFYSNQPQHF. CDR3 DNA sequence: TGTGCCACCAGTGACAATAAGGCGCAGGGTTTCTATAGCAATCAGCCCCAGCATTTT.

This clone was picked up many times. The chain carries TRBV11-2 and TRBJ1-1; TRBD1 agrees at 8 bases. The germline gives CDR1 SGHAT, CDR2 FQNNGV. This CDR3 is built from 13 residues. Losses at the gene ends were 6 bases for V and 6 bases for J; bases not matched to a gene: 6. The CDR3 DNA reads TGTGCCAGCAGACGCCCAGGGGGCTCTGAAGCTTTCTTT. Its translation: CASRRPGGSEAFF.

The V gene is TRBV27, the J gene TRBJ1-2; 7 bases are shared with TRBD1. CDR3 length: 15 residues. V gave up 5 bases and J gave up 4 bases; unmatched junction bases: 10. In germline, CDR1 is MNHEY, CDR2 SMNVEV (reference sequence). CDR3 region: CASSPSGQTIYGYTF. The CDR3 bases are TGTGCCAGCAGTCCGTCGGGACAGACGATCTATGGCTACACCTTC.

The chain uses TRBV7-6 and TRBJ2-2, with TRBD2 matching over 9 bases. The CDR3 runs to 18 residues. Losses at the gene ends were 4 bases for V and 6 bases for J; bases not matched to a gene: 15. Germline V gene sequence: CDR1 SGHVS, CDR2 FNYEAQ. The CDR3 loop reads CASSWASGKLRRAGELFF. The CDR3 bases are TGTGCCAGCAGCTGGGCTAGCGGGAAGTTGCGGAGGGCCGGGGAGCTGTTTTTT.

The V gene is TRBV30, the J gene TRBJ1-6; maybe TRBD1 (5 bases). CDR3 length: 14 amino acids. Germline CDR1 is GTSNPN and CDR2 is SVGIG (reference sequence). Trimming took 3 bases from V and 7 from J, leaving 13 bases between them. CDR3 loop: CAWSLAGRNSPLHF. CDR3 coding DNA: TGTGCCTGGAGCTTGGCAGGGAGGAATTCACCCCTCCACTTT.

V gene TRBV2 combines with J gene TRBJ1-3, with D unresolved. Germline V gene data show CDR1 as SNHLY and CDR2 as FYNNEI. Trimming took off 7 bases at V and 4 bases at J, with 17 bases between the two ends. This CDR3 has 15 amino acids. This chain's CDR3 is CASTQSAGLGNTIYF. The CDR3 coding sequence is TGTGCCAGCACTCAAAGTGCGGGGTTAGGAAACACCATATATTTT. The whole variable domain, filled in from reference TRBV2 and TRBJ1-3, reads EPEVTQTPSHQVTQMGQEVILRCVPISNHLYFYWYRQILGQKVEFLVSFYNNEISEKSEIFDDQFSVERPDGSNFTLKIRSTKLEDSAMYFCASTQSAGLGNTIYFGEGSWLTVV.

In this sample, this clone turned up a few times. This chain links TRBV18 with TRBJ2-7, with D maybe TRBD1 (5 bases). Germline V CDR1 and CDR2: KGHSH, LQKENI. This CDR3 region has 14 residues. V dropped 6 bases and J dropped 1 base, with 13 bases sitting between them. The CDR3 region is CASSRQPGSYEQYF. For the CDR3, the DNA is TGTGCCAGCTCGAGACAGCCTGGTTCCTACGAGCAGTACTTC.

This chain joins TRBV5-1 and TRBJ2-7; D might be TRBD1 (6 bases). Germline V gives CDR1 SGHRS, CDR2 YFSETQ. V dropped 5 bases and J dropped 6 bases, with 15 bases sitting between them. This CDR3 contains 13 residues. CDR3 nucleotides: TGCGCCAGCAGACGCGACAGGAACGCCGAGCAGTACTTC. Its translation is CASRRDRNAEQYF.

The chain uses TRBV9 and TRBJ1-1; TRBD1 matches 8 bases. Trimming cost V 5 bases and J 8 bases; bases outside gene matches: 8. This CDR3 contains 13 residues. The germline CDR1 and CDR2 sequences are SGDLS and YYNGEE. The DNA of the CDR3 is TGTGCCAGCAGTCGCGGACAGGGTAGGGAAGCTTTCTTT. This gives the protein CASSRGQGREAFF. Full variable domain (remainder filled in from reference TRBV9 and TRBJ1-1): DSGVTQTPKHLITATGQRVTLRCSPRSGDLSVYWYQQSLDQGLQFLIQYYNGEERAKGNILERFSAQQFPDLHSELNLSSLELGDSALYFCASSRGQGREAFFGQGTRLTVV.

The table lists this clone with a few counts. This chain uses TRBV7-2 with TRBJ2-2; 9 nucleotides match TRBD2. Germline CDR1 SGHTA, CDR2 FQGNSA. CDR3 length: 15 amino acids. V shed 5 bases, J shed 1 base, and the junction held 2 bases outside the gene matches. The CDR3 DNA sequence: TGTGCCAGCAGCGCACTAGCGGGGAACACCGGGGAGCTGTTTTTT. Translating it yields CASSALAGNTGELFF.

CDR3 region: CASSLGLRVGGYTF. The CDR3 DNA follows: TGTGCCAGCAGTTTGGGACTCAGGGTTGGTGGCTACACCTTC. This chain links TRBV28 with TRBJ1-2, with a tentative D call TRBD1 (5 bases). V was trimmed by 3 bases and J by 7 bases, leaving 15 bases between them. CDR1 is MDHEN and CDR2 is SYDVKM in the germline V gene. CDR3 size: 14 residues.

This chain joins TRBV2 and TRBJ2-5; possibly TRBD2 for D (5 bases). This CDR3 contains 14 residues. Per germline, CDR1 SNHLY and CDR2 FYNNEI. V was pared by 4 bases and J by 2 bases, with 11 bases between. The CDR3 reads CASSATIIQETQYF. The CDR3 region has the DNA TGTGCCAGCAGTGCGACTATTATTCAAGAGACCCAGTACTTC.

The CDR3 loop is CASSQVDGRASPLHF. CDR3 coding DNA: TGCGCCAGCAGCCAGGTTGATGGCAGGGCTTCACCCCTCCACTTT. This sequence joins TRBV4-3 and TRBJ1-6; D possibly corresponds to TRBD1 (5 bases). Trimming removed 3 bases from V and 9 bases from J, with 15 bases in between. Germline CDR1 is LGHNA and CDR2 is YSLEER. The CDR3 sequence is 15 residues long.

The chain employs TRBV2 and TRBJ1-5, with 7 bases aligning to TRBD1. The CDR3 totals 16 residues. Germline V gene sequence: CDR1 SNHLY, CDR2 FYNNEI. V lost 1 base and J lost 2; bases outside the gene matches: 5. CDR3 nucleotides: TGTGCCAGCAGTGAAGAGGGGGCATCGGGCAATCAGCCCCAGCATTTT. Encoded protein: CASSEEGASGNQPQHF. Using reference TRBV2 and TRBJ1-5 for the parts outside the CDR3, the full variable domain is EPEVTQTPSHQVTQMGQEVILRCVPISNHLYFYWYRQILGQKVEFLVSFYNNEISEKSEIFDDQFSVERPDGSNFTLKIRSTKLEDSAMYFCASSEEGASGNQPQHFGDGTRLSIL.

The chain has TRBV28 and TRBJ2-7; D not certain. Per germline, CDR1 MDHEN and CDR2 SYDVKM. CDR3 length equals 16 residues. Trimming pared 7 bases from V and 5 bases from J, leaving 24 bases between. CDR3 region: CASIGLASVSQNEQYF. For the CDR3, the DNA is TGTGCCAGCATTGGTTTGGCTAGTGTGTCCCAAAACGAGCAGTACTTC. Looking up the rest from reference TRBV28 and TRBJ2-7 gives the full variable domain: DVKVTQSSRYLVKRTGEKVFLECVQDMDHENMFWYRQDPGLGLRLIYFSYDVKMKEKGDIPEGYSVSREKKERFSLILESASTNQTSMYLCASIGLASVSQNEQYFGPGTRLTVT.

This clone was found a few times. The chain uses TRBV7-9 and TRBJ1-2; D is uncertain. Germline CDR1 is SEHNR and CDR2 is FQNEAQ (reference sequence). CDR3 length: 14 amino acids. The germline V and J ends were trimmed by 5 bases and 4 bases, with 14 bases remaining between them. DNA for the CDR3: TGTGCCAGCAGCCTCGAATTTGGCTCCTATGGCTACACCTTC. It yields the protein CASSLEFGSYGYTF. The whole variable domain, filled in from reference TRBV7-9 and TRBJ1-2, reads DTGVSQNPRHKITKRGQNVTFRCDPISEHNRLYWYRQTLGQGPEFLTYFQNEAQLEKSRLLSDRFSAERPKGSFSTLEIQRTEQGDSAMYLCASSLEFGSYGYTFGSGTRLTVV.